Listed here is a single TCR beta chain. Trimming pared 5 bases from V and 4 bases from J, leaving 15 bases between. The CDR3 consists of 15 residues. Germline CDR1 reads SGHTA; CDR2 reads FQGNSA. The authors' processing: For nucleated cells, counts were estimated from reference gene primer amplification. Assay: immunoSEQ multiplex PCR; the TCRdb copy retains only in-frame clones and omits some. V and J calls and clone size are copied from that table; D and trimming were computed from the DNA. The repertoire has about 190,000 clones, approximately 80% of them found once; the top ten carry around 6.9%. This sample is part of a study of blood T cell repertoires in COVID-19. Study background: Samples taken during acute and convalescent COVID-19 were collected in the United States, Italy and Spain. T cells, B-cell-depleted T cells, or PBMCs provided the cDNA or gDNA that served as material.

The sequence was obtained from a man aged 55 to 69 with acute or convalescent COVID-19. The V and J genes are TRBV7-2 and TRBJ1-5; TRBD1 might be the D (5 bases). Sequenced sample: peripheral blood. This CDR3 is CASSQGARENQPQHF. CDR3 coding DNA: TGTGCCAGCAGCCAAGGGGCCCGGGAGAATCAGCCCCAGCATTTT.